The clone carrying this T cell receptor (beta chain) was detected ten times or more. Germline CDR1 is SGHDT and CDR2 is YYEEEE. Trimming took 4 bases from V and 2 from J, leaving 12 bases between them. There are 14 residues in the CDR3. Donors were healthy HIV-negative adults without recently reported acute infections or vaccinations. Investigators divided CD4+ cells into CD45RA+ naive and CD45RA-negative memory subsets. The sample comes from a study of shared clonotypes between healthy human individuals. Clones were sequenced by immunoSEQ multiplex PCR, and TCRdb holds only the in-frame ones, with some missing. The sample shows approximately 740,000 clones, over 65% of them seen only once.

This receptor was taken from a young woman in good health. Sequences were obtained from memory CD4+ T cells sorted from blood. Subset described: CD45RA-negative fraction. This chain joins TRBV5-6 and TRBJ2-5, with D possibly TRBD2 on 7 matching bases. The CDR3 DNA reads TGTGCCAGCAGCACAGCGGGACAACAAGAGACCCAGTACTTC. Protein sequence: CASSTAGQQETQYF.